This entry lists 13 T cell receptor beta chains sequenced from one sample in a study of OX40 agonist ivuxolimab in advanced cancers. The table came from immunoSEQ multiplex PCR; TCRdb's copy has only in-frame clones and leaves some out. Of tens of thousands of clones listed, around 90% are singletons. Sequences were derived from CD4+ or CD8+ T cells sorted from blood, sampled in a trial of the OX40 agonist ivuxolimab. Receptors were obtained from an adult with an advanced solid tumor such as melanoma, head and neck, liver or kidney cancer.

The chain uses TRBV6-1 and TRBJ1-2; 7 bases map to TRBD1. The junction had 9 bases not matched to a gene; V was cut back by 5 bases and J by 6 bases. The CDR3 is 14 residues long. Germline V gene lookup returns CDR1 MNHNS and CDR2 SASEGT. The CDR3 spells CASSNLGRGDGYTF. CDR3 coding DNA: TGTGCCAGCAGTAACCTGGGCAGGGGGGATGGCTACACCTTC.

V gene TRBV5-1 combines with J gene TRBJ1-1; D possibly corresponds to TRBD1 (5 bases). Trimming took 0 bases from V and 5 from J, leaving 14 bases between them. The germline V gene has CDR1 SGHRS and CDR2 YFSETQ. This CDR3 comprises 15 residues. The CDR3 DNA reads as TGCGCCAGCAGCTTGGAATCGGGGAAGGGGACTGAAGCTTTCTTT. Its translation is CASSLESGKGTEAFF.

This clone has just a few counts. The chain couples TRBV6-1 to TRBJ2-7; tentatively, D is TRBD1 (6 bases). The V end was cut by 6 bases, the J end by 6 bases, with 18 bases between. Germline assignment: CDR1 MNHNS and CDR2 SASEGT. The CDR3 loop spans 14 amino acids. The CDR3 DNA reads as TGTGCCAGCAGCTACCGGGACACCAGCTTCGAGCAGTACTTC. This translates into CASSYRDTSFEQYF.

V is TRBV5-1 and J is TRBJ2-1, with 9 bases identical to TRBD2. V shed 4 bases, J shed 9 bases, and the junction held 8 bases outside the gene matches. Germline V gene lookup returns CDR1 SGHRS and CDR2 YFSETQ. This CDR3 has 14 residues. In DNA form, the CDR3 reads TGCGCCAGCAGCACCTCTAGCGGGATAGTTGAGCAGTTCTTC. Translation: CASSTSSGIVEQFF.

The gene calls are TRBV20-1 and TRBJ2-7, with D perhaps matching TRBD1 (5 bases). Germline lookup yields CDR1 DFQATT and CDR2 SNEGSKA (reference sequence). The V end was cut by 7 bases, the J end by 6 bases, with 13 bases between. The CDR3 runs 11 residues. As DNA, the CDR3 is TGCAGTGTCCCAGGGAAAGGCGAGCAGTACTTC. This encodes CSVPGKGEQYF.

The J gene is TRBJ2-3, the V gene TRBV30, with D perhaps TRBD1 or TRBD2 (5 bases each). Germline assignment: CDR1 GTSNPN and CDR2 SVGIG (reference sequence). Trimming shortened V by 4 bases and J by 6 bases, and 11 bases separated the two germline ends. The CDR3 sequence is 12 residues long. CDR3 sequence reads: CAWTPGADTQYF. The CDR3, as DNA: TGTGCCTGGACTCCCGGGGCTGATACGCAGTATTTT.

The chain uses TRBV19 and TRBJ2-6, with D unclear. Germline assignment: CDR1 LNHDA and CDR2 SQIVND (reference sequence). The length of the CDR3 is 14 residues. V was pared by 3 bases and J by 2 bases, with 5 bases between. The CDR3 nucleotides are TGTGCCAGTAGTATTCTGACTGGGGCCAACGTCCTGACTTTC. This codes for CASSILTGANVLTF.

The chain links TRBV7-9 to TRBJ2-7; 7 nucleotides align to TRBD2. This CDR3 contains 14 residues. The ends lost 5 bases at V and 2 bases at J; junction bases unmatched: 6. Germline V CDR1 and CDR2: SEHNR, FQNEAQ (reference sequence). The CDR3 protein is CASSLTSDAYEQYF. DNA of the CDR3: TGTGCCAGCAGCCTAACTAGCGATGCCTACGAGCAGTACTTC. Full variable domain (missing parts from reference TRBV7-9 and TRBJ2-7): DTGVSQNPRHKITKRGQNVTFRCDPISEHNRLYWYRQTLGQGPEFLTYFQNEAQLEKSRLLSDRFSAERPKGSFSTLEIQRTEQGDSAMYLCASSLTSDAYEQYFGPGTRLTVT.

CDR3 nucleotides: TGTGCCAGCAGCTTGGGGGAAAATCAGCCCCAGCATTTT. Protein sequence: CASSLGENQPQHF. This chain uses TRBV5-6 with TRBJ1-5; no definite D call. This CDR3 comprises 13 residues. Germline CDR1 SGHDT, CDR2 YYEEEE. The germline V and J ends were trimmed by 0 bases and 4 bases, with 5 bases remaining between them.

The gene calls are TRBV19 and TRBJ1-5; D not certain. Germline CDR1 LNHDA, CDR2 SQIVND (reference sequence). The V and J ends lost 5 bases and 0 bases respectively, with 14 bases between them. CDR3 size: 16 residues. The CDR3 reads CASSWEGGFSNQPQHF. The CDR3 region has the DNA TGTGCCAGTAGTTGGGAAGGAGGATTTAGCAATCAGCCCCAGCATTTT.

The chain joins TRBV2 to TRBJ2-7; TRBD2 aligns across 7 bases. J gave up 1 base and V 6 bases, and 3 bases lay outside the gene matches. The CDR3 contains 13 residues. The germline V gene encodes CDR1 SNHLY and CDR2 FYNNEI. For the CDR3, the DNA is TGTGCCAGCAGCCGGGACTATTCCTACGAGCAGTACTTC. Amino acid sequence: CASSRDYSYEQYF. The full variable domain, in which reference TRBV2 and TRBJ2-7 provide the parts outside the CDR3, is EPEVTQTPSHQVTQMGQEVILRCVPISNHLYFYWYRQILGQKVEFLVSFYNNEISEKSEIFDDQFSVERPDGSNFTLKIRSTKLEDSAMYFCASSRDYSYEQYFGPGTRLTVT.

Written as DNA, the CDR3 is TGTGCCACCAGCGGGGAAAGGGACGAGCAGTACTTC. It is translated as CATSGERDEQYF. The chain links TRBV15 to TRBJ2-7, with D unresolved. Between the trimmed V and J ends, which lost 5 bases and 5 bases, there was a span of 10 bases. CDR1 and CDR2 (germline): LNHNV, YYDKDF (reference sequence). This CDR3 contains 12 residues. Complete variable domain (other parts from reference TRBV15 and TRBJ2-7): DAMVIQNPRYQVTQFGKPVTLSCSQTLNHNVMYWYQQKSSQAPKLLFHYYDKDFNNEADTPDNFQSRRPNTSFCFLDIRSPGLGDTAMYLCATSGERDEQYFGPGTRLTVT.

This sequence joins TRBV7-2 and TRBJ2-7; D is possibly TRBD2 (6 bases). This CDR3 has 14 amino acids. Germline V gene data show CDR1 as SGHTA and CDR2 as FQGNSA. V was clipped by 5 bases and J by 5 bases, with 16 bases between them. CDR3 coding DNA: TGTGCCAGCAGCCTATCGCGGGGTCGCAACGAGCAGTACTTC. Translation: CASSLSRGRNEQYF.